This T cell receptor beta chain appears in the sequencing data of a study of blood T cell repertoires in COVID-19. Study-wide background: Samples came from the United States, Italy and Spain, spanning acute and convalescent COVID-19. T cells, B-cell-depleted T cells, or PBMCs provided the cDNA or gDNA that served as material.

Original processing notes: It was from reference gene primer amplification that nucleated cell counts were estimated. Clones were read by immunoSEQ multiplex PCR, and TCRdb kept only the in-frame ones, dropping some. From that table come the V and J calls and clone size; the DNA was used to work out D and trimming. In the table there are under 250,000 clones, approximately 82% of which are singletons. This sequence originates from a man between 40 and 49 years old with active or convalescent COVID-19. The source material was peripheral blood.

The CDR3 DNA is TGTGCCAGCAGCTTTCGGGATCATGGCTACACCTTC. As protein: CASSFRDHGYTF. The chain carries TRBV5-8 and TRBJ1-2; unclear D gene. The CDR3 is 12 residues long. Germline V gene lookup returns CDR1 SGHTS and CDR2 YDEGEE. V was pared by 2 bases and J by 6 bases, with 8 bases between.